This TCR beta chain is from a study of cytomegalovirus exposure and HLA in healthy donors. Turning to this clone: Its antigen remains unknown. The identical CDR3 is also encoded by other nucleotide sequences in the sample.

CDR3 length: 13 amino acids. The V end was cut by 0 bases, the J end by 5 bases, with 9 bases between. In germline, CDR1 is SGHRS, CDR2 YFSETQ. Study-wide findings and caveats: Compared with the approximately 700-donor mean, an Asian-associated ancestry cluster reportedly had fewer N-insertions, according to a later analysis. With further analysis later on, most CMV-associated TCR beta chains appeared HLA-restricted. The study labeled 150 or so TCR beta chains cytomegalovirus-associated.

The study ran its PCR with 60 Vbeta and 13 Jbeta primers. Generated by immunoSEQ multiplex PCR, the TCRdb table keeps only in-frame clones and is missing some. The data contain some 150,000 clones, over 70% of them seen just once; the ten biggest clones take up under 2.5%. The receptor's source is a man in his thirties or forties in good health and CMV-seronegative. V is TRBV5-1 and J is TRBJ2-7; D is perhaps TRBD2 (6 bases). Specimen: PBMCs. CDR3 residues: CASSLGGGNEQYF. The CDR3 nucleotides read TGCGCCAGCAGCTTGGGGGGCGGGAACGAGCAGTACTTC. Combining the CDR3 with reference TRBV5-1 and TRBJ2-7 gives the whole variable domain KAGVTQTPRYLIKTRGQQVTLSCSPISGHRSVSWYQQTPGQGLQFLFEYFSETQRNKGNFPGRFSGRQFSNSRSEMNVSTLELGDSALYLCASSLGGGNEQYFGPGTRLTVT.